This TCR beta chain was documented in a study of control samples from healthy donors and cancer patients. Sequencing used immunoSEQ multiplex PCR; TCRdb keeps in-frame clones, though not all of them. The sample consists of roughly 73,000 clones, roughly 92% of them appearing once. Trimming stripped 5 bases from V and 2 bases from J, with 13 bases between. The CDR3 sequence is 14 residues long. The chain carries TRBV6-7 and TRBJ2-7; D perhaps matches TRBD2 (6 bases). TRBV6-7 is classed as an ORF, of uncertain function. The receptor comes from a woman aged 55-69 years in good health. Sequencing was performed on blood. The CDR3 DNA follows: TGTGCCAGCAGTACGCTGACGGGGGCCTACGAGCAGTACTTC. It yields the protein CASSTLTGAYEQYF.